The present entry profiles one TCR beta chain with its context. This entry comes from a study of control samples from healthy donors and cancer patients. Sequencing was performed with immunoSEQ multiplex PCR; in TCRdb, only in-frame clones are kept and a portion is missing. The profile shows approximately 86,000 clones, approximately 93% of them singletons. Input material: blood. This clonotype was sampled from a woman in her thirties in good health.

The CDR3 protein is CASSQDPSPGRADTQYF. CDR3 nucleotide sequence: TGTGCCAGCAGCCAAGATCCTAGTCCGGGCAGGGCAGATACGCAGTATTTT. The chain joins TRBV3-1 (or the pseudogene TRBV3-2) to TRBJ2-3, with D tentatively TRBD1 (5 bases). The CDR3 extends over 17 amino acids. Germline CDR1 is LGHDT and CDR2 is YNNKEL (reference sequence). V gave up 0 bases and J gave up 4 bases, with 17 bases separating them.